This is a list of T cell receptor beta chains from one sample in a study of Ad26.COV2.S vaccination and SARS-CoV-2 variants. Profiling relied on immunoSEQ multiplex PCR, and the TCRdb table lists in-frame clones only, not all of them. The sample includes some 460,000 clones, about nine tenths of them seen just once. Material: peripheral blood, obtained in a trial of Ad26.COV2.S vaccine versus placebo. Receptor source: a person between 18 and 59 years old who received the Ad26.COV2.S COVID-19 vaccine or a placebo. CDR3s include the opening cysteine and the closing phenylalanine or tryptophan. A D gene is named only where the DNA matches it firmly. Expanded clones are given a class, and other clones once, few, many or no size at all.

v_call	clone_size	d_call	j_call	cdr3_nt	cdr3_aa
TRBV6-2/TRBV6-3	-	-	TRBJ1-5	TGTGCCAGCAGTCCCTCCTTGACAAGTAATCAGCCCCAGCATTTT	CASSPSLTSNQPQHF
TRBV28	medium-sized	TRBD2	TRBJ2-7	TGTGCCAGCAGTTTCCCCCCGGGACTAGCGGGGATGGAGCAGTACTTC	CASSFPPGLAGMEQYF
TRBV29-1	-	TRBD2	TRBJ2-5	TGCAGCGTTGAAAGTGTTCTAGCGGGAGGGCCAGGAGAGACCCAGTACTTC	CSVESVLAGGPGETQYF
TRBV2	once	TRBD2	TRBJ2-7	TGTGCCAGCAGTGACGTGGTAGGTCCCGAAGCGGGGGCCTTCTACGAGCAGTACTTC	CASSDVVGPEAGAFYEQYF
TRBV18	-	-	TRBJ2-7	TGTGCCAGCTCGGAGGGGTTGGGGAGCGCCTACGAGCAGTACTTC	CASSEGLGSAYEQYF
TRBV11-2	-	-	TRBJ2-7	TGTGCCAGCAGCTTAATTGCCACCGATTACGAGCAGTACTTC	CASSLIATDYEQYF
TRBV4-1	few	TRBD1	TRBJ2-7	TGCGCCAGCAGCCAAGCCCCGCCGGGACAGGGACACGAGCAGTACTTC	CASSQAPPGQGHEQYF
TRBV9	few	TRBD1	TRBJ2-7	TGTGCCAGCAGCGGAGCCGGGACAGGGAACCACGAGCAGTACTTC	CASSGAGTGNHEQYF
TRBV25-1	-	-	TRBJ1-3	TGTGCCAGCAGTGAATGGGAGGGAAACACCATATATTTT	CASSEWEGNTIYF
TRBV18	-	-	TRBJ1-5	TGTGCCAGCTCACCTGGAAACCAGCCCCAGCATTTT	CASSPGNQPQHF
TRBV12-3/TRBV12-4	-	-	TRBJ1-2	TGTGCCAGCAGTCCATTGGGACTCTTTGGCTACACCTTC	CASSPLGLFGYTF
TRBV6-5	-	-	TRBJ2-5	TGTGCCAGCAGTTACTCGTCCCAAGGGGGGGAGACCCAGTACTTC	CASSYSSQGGETQYF
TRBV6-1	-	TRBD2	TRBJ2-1	TGTGCCAGCAGTGAAAAGACTAGCAGGCTTCGGGAGTTCTTC	CASSEKTSRLREFF
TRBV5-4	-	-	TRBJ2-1	TGTGCCAGCAGCTTGTTTCTAGATACATATGAGCAGTTCTTC	CASSLFLDTYEQFF
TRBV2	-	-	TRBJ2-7	TGTGCCAGCAGTGCCCGAACACAGGCGGGCTTGGGCGAGCAGTACTTC	CASSARTQAGLGEQYF
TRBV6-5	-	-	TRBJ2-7	TGTGCCAGCAGCCTGAATCGGGGACCCAACGAGCAGTACTTC	CASSLNRGPNEQYF
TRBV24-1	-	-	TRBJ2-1	TGTGCCACCAGTGATCTCGCAGGCGATGAGCAGTTCTTC	CATSDLAGDEQFF
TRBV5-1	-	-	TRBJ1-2	TGCGCCAGCAGCTCCGAGCGGGTTGGTGGCTACACCTTC	CASSSERVGGYTF
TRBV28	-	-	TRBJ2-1	TGTGCCAGCACCACTAGGAATCGACGCCCGAATGAGCAGTTCTTC	CASTTRNRRPNEQFF
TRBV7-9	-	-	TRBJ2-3	TGTGCCAGCAGCTTAGAGTCAGTCGGCCAGGGGAGCACAGATACGCAGTATTTT	CASSLESVGQGSTDTQYF
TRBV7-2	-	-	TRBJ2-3	TGTGCCAGCAGCTACACTAGATCAGATACGCAGTATTTT	CASSYTRSDTQYF
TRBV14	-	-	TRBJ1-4	TGTGCCAGCAGCCCCTGGCAGAATGAAAAACTGTTTTTT	CASSPWQNEKLFF
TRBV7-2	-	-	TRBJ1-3	TGTGCCAGCAGCTCAGTTACCAGCCTGGGAAACACCATATATTTT	CASSSVTSLGNTIYF
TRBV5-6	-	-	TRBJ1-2	TGTGCCAGCAGCTTGGCCGGTCGGGGGCGCGTCTATGGCTACACCTTC	CASSLAGRGRVYGYTF
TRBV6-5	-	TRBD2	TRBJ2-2	TGTGCCAGCAGGACTAGCGGGGGATACACCGGGGAGCTGTTTTTT	CASRTSGGYTGELFF
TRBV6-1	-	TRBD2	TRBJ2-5	TGTGCCAGCAGTGAATTTGCTAGCGGGAGCTTACAAGAGACCCAGTACTTC	CASSEFASGSLQETQYF
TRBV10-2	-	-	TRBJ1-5	TGCGCCAGCACTCCGGGGGGAAATCAGCCCCAGCATTTT	CASTPGGNQPQHF
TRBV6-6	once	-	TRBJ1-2	TGTGCCAGCAGCCGACCGGAGGGTCCCGGAGGCTACACCTTC	CASSRPEGPGGYTF
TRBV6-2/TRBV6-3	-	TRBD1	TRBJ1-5	TGTGCCAGCAGTGTCAGACAGGGCTCGGGTCAGCCCCAGCATTTT	CASSVRQGSGQPQHF
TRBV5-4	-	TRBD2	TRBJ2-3	TGTGCCAGCAGCCGGACTAGCGGAAGCACAGATACGCAGTATTTT	CASSRTSGSTDTQYF
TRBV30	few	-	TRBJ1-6	TGTGCCTGGAGTCCGGGCTCCAATTCACCCCTCCACTTT	CAWSPGSNSPLHF
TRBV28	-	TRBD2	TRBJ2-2	TGTGCCAGCACATCAGCGGGAGGGTTCGGGGAGCTGTTTTTT	CASTSAGGFGELFF
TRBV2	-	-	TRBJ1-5	TGTGCCAGCAGTCCTCTCGGTATTAGCAATCAGCCCCAGCATTTT	CASSPLGISNQPQHF
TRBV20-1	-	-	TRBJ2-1	TGCAGTGCTAGTCCAGCTTCAGACAATGAGCAGTTCTTC	CSASPASDNEQFF
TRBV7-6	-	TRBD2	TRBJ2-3	TGTGCCAGCAGCCCCAGCGGGGGGGCCGATACGCAGTATTTT	CASSPSGGADTQYF
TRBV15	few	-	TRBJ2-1	TGTGCCACCAGCAGAGATGGGCTGGGCAGGGCTAGTTACAATGAGCAGTTCTTC	CATSRDGLGRASYNEQFF
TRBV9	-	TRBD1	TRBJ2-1	TGTGCCAGCAGCTTGGCAGGGGGCCCTAACAATGAGCAGTTCTTC	CASSLAGGPNNEQFF
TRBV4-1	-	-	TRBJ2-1	TGCGCCAGCAGCCAAGAAGCCCAGATCCGCAGGAGCGACAATGAGCAGTTCTTC	CASSQEAQIRRSDNEQFF
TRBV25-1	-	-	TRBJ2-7	TGTGCCAGCAGTGAGCGGGTGTCGGAGTACGAGCAGTACTTC	CASSERVSEYEQYF
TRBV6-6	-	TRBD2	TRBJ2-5	TGTGCCAGCACGGGGGGGCGGGAGACCCAGTACTTC	CASTGGRETQYF
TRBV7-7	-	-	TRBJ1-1	TGTGCTAGCAGCTTAAGCAGGGGCACTGAAGCTTTCTTT	CASSLSRGTEAFF
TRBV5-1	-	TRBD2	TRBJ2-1	TGCGCCAGCAGCTTGGGGGTAGCGGGAGGGCCACCCGGTGAGCAGTTCTTC	CASSLGVAGGPPGEQFF
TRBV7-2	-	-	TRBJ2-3	TGTGCCAGCAGCCGGCCCCCCGTCTACACAGATACGCAGTATTTT	CASSRPPVYTDTQYF
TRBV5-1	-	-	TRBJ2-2	TGCGCCAGCAGCCCAGGGGGGGCTAACACCGGGGAGCTGTTTTTT	CASSPGGANTGELFF
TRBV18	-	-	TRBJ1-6	TGTGCCAGCTCACCGTACTCAGGGGTCTCTAATTCACCCCTCCACTTT	CASSPYSGVSNSPLHF
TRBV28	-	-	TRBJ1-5	TGTGCCAGCACCACCGATCAGCCCCAGCATTTT	CASTTDQPQHF
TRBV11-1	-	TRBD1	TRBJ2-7	TGTGCCAGCAGCTTAACCGGGACAGGTCCTTACGAGCAGTACTTC	CASSLTGTGPYEQYF
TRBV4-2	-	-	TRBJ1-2	TGTGCCAGCAGCTGGGGAGCAGGCGGTTCAACCACGTATGGCTACACCTTC	CASSWGAGGSTTYGYTF
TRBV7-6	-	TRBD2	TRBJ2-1	TGTGCCAGCAGCCAACTTAGCGGGGGGGCCAATGAGCAGTTCTTC	CASSQLSGGANEQFF
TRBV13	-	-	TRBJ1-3	TGTGCCAGCAGCGCCTACAGGGTTCGACTGAACACCATATATTTT	CASSAYRVRLNTIYF
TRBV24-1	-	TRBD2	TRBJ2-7	TGTGCCACCAGTGATCCCTCATCGGGGGGTGGTTACGAGCAGTACTTC	CATSDPSSGGGYEQYF